The entry below gives a single TCR beta chain sequence along with its context. This sample was taken from a study of CD8+ T cells in alopecia areata. Study overall: Dosing with tofacitinib proceeded for 6 to 18 months, followed by 6 months off drug.

Extracted RNA was reverse transcribed into cDNA, the sequencing template. The protocol was immunoSEQ multiplex PCR, while the TCRdb copy is restricted to in-frame clones and leaves out a portion. The sample lists about 20,000 clones; under 75% were seen once. This CDR3 contains 15 residues. CDR1 is MDHEN and CDR2 is SYDVKM in the germline V gene. Trimming removed 5 bases from V and 0 bases from J, with 11 bases in between. Alopecia areata patients gave lesional scalp punch biopsies and peripheral blood samples. The chain employs TRBV28 and TRBJ2-4; D is undetermined. The clonotype originates from a human donor with alopecia areata. Sequencing used skin, obtained at week 0. The CDR3: CASSERGLAKNIQYF. The DNA of the CDR3 is TGTGCCAGCAGTGAGAGAGGCTTAGCCAAAAACATTCAGTACTTC.